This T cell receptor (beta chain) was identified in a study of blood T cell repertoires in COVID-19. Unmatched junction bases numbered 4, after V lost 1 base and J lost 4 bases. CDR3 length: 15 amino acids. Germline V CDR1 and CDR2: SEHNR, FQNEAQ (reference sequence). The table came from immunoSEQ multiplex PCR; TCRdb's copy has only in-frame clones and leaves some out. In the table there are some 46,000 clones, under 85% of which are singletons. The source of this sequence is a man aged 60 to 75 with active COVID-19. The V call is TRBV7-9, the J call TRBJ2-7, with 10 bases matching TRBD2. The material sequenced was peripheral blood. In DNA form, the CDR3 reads TGTGCCAGCAGCTTAGTCCTAGCGGGGGATTACGAGCAGTACTTC. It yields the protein CASSLVLAGDYEQYF.